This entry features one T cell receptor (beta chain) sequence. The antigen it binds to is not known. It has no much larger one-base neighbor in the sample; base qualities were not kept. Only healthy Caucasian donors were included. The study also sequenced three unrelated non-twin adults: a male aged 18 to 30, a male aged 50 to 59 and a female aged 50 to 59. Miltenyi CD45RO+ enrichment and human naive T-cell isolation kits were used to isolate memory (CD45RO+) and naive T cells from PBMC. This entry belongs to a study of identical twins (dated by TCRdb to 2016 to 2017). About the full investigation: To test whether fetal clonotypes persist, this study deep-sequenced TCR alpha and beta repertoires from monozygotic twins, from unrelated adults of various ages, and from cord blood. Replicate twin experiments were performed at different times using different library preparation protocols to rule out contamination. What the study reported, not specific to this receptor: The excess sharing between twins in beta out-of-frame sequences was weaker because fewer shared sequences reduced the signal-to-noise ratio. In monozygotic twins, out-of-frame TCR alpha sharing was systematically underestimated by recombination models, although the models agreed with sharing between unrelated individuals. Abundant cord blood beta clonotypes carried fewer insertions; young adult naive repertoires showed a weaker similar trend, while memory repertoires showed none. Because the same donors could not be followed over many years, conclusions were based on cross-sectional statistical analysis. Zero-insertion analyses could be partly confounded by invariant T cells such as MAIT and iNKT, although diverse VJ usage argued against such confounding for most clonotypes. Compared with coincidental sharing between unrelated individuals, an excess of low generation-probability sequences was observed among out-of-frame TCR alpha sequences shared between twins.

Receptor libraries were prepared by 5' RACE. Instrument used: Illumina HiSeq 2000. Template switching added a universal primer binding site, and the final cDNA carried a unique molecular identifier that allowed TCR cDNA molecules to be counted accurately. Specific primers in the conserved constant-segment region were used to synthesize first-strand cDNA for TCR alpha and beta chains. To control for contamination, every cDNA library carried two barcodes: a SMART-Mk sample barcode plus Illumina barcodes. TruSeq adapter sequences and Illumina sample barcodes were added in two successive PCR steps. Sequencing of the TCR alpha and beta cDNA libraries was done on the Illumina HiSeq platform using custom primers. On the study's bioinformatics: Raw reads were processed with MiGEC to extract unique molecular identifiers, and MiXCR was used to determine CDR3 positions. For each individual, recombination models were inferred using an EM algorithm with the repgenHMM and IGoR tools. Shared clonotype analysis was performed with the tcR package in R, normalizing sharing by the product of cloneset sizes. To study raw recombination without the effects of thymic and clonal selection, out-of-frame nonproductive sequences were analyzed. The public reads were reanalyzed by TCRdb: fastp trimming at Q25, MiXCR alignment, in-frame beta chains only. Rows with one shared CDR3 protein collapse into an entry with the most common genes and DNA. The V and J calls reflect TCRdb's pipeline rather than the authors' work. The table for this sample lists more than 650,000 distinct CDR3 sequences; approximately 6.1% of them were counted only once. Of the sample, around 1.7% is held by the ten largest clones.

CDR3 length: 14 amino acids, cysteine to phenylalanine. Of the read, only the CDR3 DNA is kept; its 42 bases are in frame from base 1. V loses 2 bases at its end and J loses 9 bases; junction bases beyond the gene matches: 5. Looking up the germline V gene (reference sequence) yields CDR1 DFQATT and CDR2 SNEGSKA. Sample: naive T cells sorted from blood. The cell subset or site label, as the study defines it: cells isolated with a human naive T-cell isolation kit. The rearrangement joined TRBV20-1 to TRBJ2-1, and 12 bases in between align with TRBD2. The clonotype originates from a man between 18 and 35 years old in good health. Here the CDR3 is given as CSARLAGGPGEQFF. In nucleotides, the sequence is TGCAGTGCTAGACTAGCGGGAGGGCCAGGTGAGCAGTTCTTC.